The sequence of this T cell receptor beta chain was determined in a study of blood T cell repertoires in COVID-19. Across the whole study: Sites in the United States, Italy and Spain provided acute and convalescent COVID-19 samples. PBMCs, B-cell-depleted T cells, or T cells were the source of the cDNA or gDNA that made up the material.

From germline, CDR1 is SGHVS and CDR2 FNYEAQ. This CDR3 is built from 15 residues. Trimming cost V 7 bases and J 4 bases; bases outside gene matches: 7. As handled by the study authors: Scientists estimated how many nucleated cells there were by amplifying reference gene primers. The protocol was immunoSEQ multiplex PCR, while the TCRdb copy is restricted to in-frame clones and leaves out a portion. V, J and clone size are taken as reported in that table, and D and trimming were inferred from the DNA itself. Of 150,000 to 200,000 clones detected, 85% to 95% appear once; the ten largest clones hold 3.5% to 5%.

The chain joins TRBV7-6 to TRBJ2-2; 9 bases map to TRBD2. The specimen sequenced was peripheral blood. The clonotype was recovered from a woman aged 45-65 years with acute or convalescent COVID-19. Here the CDR3 DNA reads TGTGCCAGCACCGGCGGGAGGGGGAGCACCGGGGAGCTGTTTTTT. It translates to CASTGGRGSTGELFF.